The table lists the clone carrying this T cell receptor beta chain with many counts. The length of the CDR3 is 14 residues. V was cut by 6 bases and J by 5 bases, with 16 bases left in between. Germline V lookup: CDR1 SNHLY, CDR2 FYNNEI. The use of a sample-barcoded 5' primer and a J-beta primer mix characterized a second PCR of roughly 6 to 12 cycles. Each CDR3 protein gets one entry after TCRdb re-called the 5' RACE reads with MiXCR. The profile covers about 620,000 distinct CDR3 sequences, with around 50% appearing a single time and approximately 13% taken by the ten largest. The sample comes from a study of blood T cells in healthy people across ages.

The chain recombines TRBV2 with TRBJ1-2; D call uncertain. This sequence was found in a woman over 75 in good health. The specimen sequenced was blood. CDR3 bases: TGTGCCAGCAGCATCGAAGGATACTTGTATGGCTACACCTTC. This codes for CASSIEGYLYGYTF. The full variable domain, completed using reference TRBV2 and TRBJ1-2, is EPEVTQTPSHQVTQMGQEVILRCVPISNHLYFYWYRQILGQKVEFLVSFYNNEISEKSEIFDDQFSVERPDGSNFTLKIRSTKLEDSAMYFCASSIEGYLYGYTFGSGTRLTVV.